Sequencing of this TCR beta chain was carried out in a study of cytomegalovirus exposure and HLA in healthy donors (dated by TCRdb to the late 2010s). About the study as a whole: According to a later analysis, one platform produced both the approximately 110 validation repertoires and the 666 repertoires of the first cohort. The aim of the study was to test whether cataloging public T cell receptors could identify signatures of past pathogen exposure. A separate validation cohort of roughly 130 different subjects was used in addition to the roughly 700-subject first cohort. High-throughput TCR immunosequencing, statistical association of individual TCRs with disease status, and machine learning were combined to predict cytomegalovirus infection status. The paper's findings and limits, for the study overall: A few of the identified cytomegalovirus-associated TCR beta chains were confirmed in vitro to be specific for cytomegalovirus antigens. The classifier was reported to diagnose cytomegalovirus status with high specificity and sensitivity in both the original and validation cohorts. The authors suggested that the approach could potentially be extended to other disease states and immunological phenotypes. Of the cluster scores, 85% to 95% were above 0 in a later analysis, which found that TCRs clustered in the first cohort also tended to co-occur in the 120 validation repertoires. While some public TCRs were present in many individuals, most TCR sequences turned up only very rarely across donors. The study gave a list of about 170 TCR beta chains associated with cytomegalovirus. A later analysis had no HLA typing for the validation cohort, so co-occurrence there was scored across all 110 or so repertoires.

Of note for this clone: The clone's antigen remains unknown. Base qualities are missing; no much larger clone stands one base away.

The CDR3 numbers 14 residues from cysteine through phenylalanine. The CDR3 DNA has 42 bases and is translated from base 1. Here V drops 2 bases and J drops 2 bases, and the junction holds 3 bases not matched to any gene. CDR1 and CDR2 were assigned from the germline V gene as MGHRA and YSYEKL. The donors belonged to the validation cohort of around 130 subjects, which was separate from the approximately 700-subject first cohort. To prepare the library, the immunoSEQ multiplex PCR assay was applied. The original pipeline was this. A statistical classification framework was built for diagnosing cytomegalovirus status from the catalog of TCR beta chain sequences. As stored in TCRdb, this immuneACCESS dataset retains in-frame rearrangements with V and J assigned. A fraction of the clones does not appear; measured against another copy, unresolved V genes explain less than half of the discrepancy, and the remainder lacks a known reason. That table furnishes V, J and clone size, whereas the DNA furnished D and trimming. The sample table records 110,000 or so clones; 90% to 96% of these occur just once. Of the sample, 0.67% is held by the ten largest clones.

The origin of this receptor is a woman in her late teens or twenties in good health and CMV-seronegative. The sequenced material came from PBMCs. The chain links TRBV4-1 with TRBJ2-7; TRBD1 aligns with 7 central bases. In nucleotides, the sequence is TGCGCCAGCAGCCAATCGCAGGGGGCCTACGAGCAGTACTTC. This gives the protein CASSQSQGAYEQYF.